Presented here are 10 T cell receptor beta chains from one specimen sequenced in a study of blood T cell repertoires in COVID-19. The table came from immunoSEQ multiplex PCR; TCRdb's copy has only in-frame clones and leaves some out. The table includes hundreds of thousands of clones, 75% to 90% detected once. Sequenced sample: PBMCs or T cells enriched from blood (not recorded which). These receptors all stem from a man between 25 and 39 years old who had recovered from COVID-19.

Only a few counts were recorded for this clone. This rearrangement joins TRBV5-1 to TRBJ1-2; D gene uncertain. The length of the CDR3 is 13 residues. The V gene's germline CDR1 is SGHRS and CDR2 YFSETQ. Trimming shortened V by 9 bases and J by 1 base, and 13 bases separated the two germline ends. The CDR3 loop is CATAEGSNYGYTF. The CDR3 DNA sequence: TGCGCCACCGCGGAGGGTAGTAACTATGGCTACACCTTC.

CDR3 sequence (DNA): TGTGCCATCACCAGGGGTGGGGCCAACGTCCTGACTTTC. Its translation is CAITRGGANVLTF. The chain couples TRBV28 to TRBJ2-6; D might be TRBD1 (6 bases). Germline assignment: CDR1 MDHEN and CDR2 SYDVKM. The length of the CDR3 is 13 residues. Trimming stripped 10 bases from V and 3 bases from J, with 10 bases between.

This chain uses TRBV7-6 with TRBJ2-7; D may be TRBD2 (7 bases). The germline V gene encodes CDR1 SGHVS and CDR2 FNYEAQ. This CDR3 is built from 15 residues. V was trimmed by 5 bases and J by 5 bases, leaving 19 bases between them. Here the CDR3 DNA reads TGTGCCAGCAGCCCCGGAGGGGGGAGGGCCCACGAGCAGTACTTC. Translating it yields CASSPGGGRAHEQYF.

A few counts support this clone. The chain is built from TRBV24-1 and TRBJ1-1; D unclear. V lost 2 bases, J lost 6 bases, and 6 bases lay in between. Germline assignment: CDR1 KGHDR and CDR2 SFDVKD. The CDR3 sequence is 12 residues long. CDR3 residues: CATSDSTAEAFF. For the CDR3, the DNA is TGTGCCACCAGTGATTCAACAGCTGAAGCTTTCTTT.

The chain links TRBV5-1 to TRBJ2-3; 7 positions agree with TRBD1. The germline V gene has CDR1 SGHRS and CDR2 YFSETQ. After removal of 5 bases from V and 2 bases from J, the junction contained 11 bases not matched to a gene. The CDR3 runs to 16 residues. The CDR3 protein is CASSPKQGLITDTQYF. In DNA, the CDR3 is TGCGCCAGCAGTCCTAAACAGGGGTTGATCACAGATACGCAGTATTTT.

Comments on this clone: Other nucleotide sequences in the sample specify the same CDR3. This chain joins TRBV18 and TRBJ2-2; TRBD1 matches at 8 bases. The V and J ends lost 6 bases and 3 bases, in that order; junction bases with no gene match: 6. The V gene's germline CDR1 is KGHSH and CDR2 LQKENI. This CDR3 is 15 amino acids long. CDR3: CASSQGQVDTGELFF. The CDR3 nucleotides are TGTGCCAGCTCCCAGGGACAGGTTGACACCGGGGAGCTGTTTTTT.

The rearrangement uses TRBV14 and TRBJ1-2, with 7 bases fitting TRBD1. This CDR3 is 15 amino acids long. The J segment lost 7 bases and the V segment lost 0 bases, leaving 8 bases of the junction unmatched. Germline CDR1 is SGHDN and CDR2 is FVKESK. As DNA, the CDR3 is TGTGCCAGCAGCCAAGAGGAGAGGGGGCGGGTTGGCTACACCTTC. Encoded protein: CASSQEERGRVGYTF.

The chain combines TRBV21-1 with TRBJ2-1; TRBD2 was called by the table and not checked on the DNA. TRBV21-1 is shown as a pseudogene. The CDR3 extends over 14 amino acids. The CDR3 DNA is TGTGCCAGCTCACACCTCGGGACTAGGGGTGAGCAGTTCTTC. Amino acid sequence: CASSHLGTRGEQFF.

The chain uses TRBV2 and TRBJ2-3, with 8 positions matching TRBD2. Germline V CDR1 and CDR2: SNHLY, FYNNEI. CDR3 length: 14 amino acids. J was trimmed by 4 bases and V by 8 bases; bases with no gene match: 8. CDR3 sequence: CASRRTSTSDTQYF. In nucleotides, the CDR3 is TGTGCCAGCCGACGGACTAGCACCTCAGATACGCAGTATTTT.

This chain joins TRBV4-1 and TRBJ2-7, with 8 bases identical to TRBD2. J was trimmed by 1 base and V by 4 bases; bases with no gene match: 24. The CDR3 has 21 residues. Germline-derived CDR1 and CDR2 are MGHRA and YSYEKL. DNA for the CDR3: TGCGCCAGCAGCCCACTACAACCGGGACCGCGAAACCGGGGGGGATCCTACGAGCAGTACTTC. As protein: CASSPLQPGPRNRGGSYEQYF.